Each of the 7 T cell receptor beta chains below was sequenced from the same sample in a study of cytomegalovirus exposure and HLA in healthy donors. PCR was performed using 60 Vbeta and 13 Jbeta primers. Sequencing was performed with immunoSEQ multiplex PCR; in TCRdb, only in-frame clones are kept and a portion is missing. This table has around 120,000 clones, over 60% appearing once. The specimen was PBMCs. The receptors were sampled from a female donor in good health and CMV-seropositive.

The CDR3 bases are TGTGCCAGCAGTTTATGGACTTTTAATGAAAAACTGTTTTTT. Amino acid sequence: CASSLWTFNEKLFF. The rearrangement links TRBV27 to TRBJ1-4; D not certain. V was cut by 1 base and J by 4 bases, with 7 bases left in between. Germline CDR1 is MNHEY and CDR2 is SMNVEV (reference sequence). This CDR3 is built from 14 residues.

This chain connects TRBV2 to TRBJ2-1, with D perhaps matching TRBD2 (7 bases). Per germline, CDR1 SNHLY and CDR2 FYNNEI. The V and J ends lost 11 bases and 9 bases respectively, with 23 bases between them. There are 14 residues in the CDR3. The CDR3, as DNA: TGTGCCGGGGGGGCGGGGGCTCCGGGGGGTGAGCAGTTCTTC. This gives the protein CAGGAGAPGGEQFF.

The chain carries TRBV27 and TRBJ2-7, with 13 bases fitting TRBD2. The CDR3 totals 15 residues. Trimming at V came to 4 bases and at J to 3 bases, leaving 3 bases not matched to a gene. The germline V gene encodes CDR1 MNHEY and CDR2 SMNVEV (reference sequence). CDR3 in DNA: TGTGCCAGCAGTTCAAGGACTAGCGGGAGCTACGAGCAGTACTTC. It specifies CASSSRTSGSYEQYF.

This clone was seen a handful of times. The chain combines TRBV25-1 with TRBJ2-3; 8 bases align to TRBD2. Germline V gene data show CDR1 as MGHDK and CDR2 as SYGVNS. The trim removed 8 bases at V and 7 bases at J, leaving 8 bases unmatched. The CDR3 runs to 13 residues. The CDR3 spells CASSGGARYTQYF. CDR3 sequence (DNA): TGTGCCAGCTCGGGGGGGGCTCGATATACGCAGTATTTT.

Concerning this clone itself: The same CDR3 is also encoded by other DNA sequences in this sample. The J gene is TRBJ1-4, the V gene TRBV27; TRBD1 matches at 9 bases. The CDR3 length is 14 residues. Trimming at V came to 4 bases and at J to 8 bases, leaving 5 bases not matched to a gene. Germline lookup yields CDR1 MNHEY and CDR2 SMNVEV (reference sequence). The CDR3 here is CASSSQGAGEKLFF. The CDR3 DNA is TGTGCCAGCAGTTCACAGGGGGCAGGGGAAAAACTGTTTTTT. The entire variable domain, with the rest obtained from reference TRBV27 and TRBJ1-4, is as follows: EAQVTQNPRYLITVTGKKLTVTCSQNMNHEYMSWYRQDPGLGLRQIYYSMNVEVTDKGDVPEGYKVSRKEKRNFPLILESPSPNQTSLYFCASSSQGAGEKLFFGSGTQLSVL.

The chain uses TRBV6-5 and TRBJ2-2; 9 bases are shared with TRBD1. Germline-derived CDR1 and CDR2 are MNHEY and SVGAGI. V trimming: 4 bases; J trimming: 5 bases; junction bases outside the gene matches: 2. The CDR3 is made up of 14 amino acids. This CDR3 is CASSLGQGTGELFF. The CDR3 DNA reads as TGTGCCAGCAGTTTGGGACAGGGTACCGGGGAGCTGTTTTTT.

This chain joins TRBV29-1 and TRBJ1-5, with 7 nucleotides matching TRBD1. The CDR3 sequence is 14 residues long. From germline, CDR1 is SQVTM and CDR2 ANQGSEA. The junction had 7 bases not matched to a gene; V was cut back by 7 bases and J by 1 base. Here the CDR3 DNA reads TGCAGCGCCGGAGAGACAGGGAGCAATCAGCCCCAGCATTTT. As protein: CSAGETGSNQPQHF.